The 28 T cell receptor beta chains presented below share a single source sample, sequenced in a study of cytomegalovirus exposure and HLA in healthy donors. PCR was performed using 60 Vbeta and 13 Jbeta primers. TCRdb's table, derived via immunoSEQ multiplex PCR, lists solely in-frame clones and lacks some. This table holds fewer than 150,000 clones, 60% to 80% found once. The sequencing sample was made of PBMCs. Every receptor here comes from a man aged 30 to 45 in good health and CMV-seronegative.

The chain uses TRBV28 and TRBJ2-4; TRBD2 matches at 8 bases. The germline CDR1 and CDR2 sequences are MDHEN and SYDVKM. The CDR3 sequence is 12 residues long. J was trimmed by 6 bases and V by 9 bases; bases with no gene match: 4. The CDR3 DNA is TGTGCCAGTTTAGGACTAGCAAACATTCAGTACTTC. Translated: CASLGLANIQYF.

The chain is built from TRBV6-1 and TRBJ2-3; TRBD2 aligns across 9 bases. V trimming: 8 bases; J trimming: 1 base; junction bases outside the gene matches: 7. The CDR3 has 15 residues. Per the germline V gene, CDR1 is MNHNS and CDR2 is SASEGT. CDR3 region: CASQVAGGRTDTQYF. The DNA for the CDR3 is TGTGCCAGCCAGGTCGCGGGGGGGCGCACAGATACGCAGTATTTT.

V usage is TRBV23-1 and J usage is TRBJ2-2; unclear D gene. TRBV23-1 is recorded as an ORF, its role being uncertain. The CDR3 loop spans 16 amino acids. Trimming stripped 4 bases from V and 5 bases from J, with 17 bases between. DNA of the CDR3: TGCGCCAGCAGTCTTTTTTCGGGTTCCCCGACCGGGGAGCTGTTTTTT. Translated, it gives CASSLFSGSPTGELFF.

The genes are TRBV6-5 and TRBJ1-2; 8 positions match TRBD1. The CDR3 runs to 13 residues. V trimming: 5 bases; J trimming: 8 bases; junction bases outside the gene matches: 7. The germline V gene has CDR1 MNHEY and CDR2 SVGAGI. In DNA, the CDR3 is TGTGCCAGCAGTGAGCAGGGGGCTCAGGGCTACACCTTC. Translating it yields CASSEQGAQGYTF.

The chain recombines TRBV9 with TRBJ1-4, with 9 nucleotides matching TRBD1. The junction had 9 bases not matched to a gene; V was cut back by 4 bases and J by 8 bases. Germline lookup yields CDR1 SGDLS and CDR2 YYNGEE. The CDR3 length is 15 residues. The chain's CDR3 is CASSPTLGQGEKLFF. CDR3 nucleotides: TGTGCCAGCAGCCCTACCCTCGGACAGGGGGAAAAACTGTTTTTT. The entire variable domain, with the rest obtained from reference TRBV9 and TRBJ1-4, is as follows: DSGVTQTPKHLITATGQRVTLRCSPRSGDLSVYWYQQSLDQGLQFLIQYYNGEERAKGNILERFSAQQFPDLHSELNLSSLELGDSALYFCASSPTLGQGEKLFFGSGTQLSVL.

Here the CDR3 DNA reads TGTGCCAGCAGCCCCCAGGGAGAGACCCAGTACTTC. It codes for CASSPQGETQYF. This rearrangement joins TRBV7-6 to TRBJ2-5, with D possibly being TRBD1 (5 bases). This CDR3 is built from 12 residues. The V end was cut by 5 bases, the J end by 4 bases, with 8 bases between. The V gene's germline CDR1 is SGHVS and CDR2 FNYEAQ.

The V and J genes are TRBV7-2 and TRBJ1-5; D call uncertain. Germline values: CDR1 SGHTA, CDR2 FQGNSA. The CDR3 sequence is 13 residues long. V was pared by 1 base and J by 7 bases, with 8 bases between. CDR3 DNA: TGTGCCAGCAGCTTAGGACAAGGCCAGCCCCAGCATTTT. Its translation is CASSLGQGQPQHF.

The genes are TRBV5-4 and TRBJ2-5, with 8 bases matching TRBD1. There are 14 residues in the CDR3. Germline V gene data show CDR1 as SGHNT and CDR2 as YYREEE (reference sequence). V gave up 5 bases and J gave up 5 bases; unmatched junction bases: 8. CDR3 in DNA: TGTGCCAGCAGAACGACAGGGGAGGTGGAGACCCAGTACTTC. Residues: CASRTTGEVETQYF. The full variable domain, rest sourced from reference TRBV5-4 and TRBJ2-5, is ETGVTQSPTHLIKTRGQQVTLRCSSQSGHNTVSWYQQALGQGPQFIFQYYREEENGRGNFPPRFSGLQFPNYSSELNVNALELDDSALYLCASRTTGEVETQYFGPGTRLLVL.

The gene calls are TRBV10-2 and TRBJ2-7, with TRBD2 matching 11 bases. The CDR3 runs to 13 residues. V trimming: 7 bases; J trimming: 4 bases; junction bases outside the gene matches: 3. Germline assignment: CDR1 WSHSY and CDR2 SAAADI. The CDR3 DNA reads TGCGCCAGCATTAGCGGGAGGGGGTACGAGCAGTACTTC. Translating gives CASISGRGYEQYF.

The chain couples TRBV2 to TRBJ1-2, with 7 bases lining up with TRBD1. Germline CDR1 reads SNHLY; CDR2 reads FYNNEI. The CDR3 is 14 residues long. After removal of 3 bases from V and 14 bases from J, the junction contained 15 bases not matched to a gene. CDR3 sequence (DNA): TGTGCCAGCAGTGACGGGACAGCCCTTAGGTCCGGAACCTTC. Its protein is CASSDGTALRSGTF.

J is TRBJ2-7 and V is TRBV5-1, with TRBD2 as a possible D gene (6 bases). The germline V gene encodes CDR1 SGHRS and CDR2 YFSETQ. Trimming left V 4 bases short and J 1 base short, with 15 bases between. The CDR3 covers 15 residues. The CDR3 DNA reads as TGCGCCAGCAGCAAGCGGGCGGATCGGTCCTACGAGCAGTACTTC. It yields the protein CASSKRADRSYEQYF.

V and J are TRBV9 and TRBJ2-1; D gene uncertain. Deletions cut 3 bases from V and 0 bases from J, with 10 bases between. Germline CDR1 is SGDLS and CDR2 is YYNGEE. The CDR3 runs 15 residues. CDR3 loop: CASSALGYSYNEQFF. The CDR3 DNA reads TGTGCCAGCAGCGCTCTGGGCTACTCCTACAATGAGCAGTTCTTC.

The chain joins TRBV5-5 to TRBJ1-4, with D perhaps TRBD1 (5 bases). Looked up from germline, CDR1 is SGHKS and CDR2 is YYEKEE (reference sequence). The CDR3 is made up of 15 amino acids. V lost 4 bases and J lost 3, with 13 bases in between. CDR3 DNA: TGTGCCAGCAGCCGTAGACAGATCGCTAATGAAAAACTGTTTTTT. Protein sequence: CASSRRQIANEKLFF.

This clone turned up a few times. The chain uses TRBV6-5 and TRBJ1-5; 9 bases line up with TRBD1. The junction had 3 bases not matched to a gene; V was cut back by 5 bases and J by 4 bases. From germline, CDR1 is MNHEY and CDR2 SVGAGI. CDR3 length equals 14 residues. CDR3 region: CASSAGQGNQPQHF. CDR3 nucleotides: TGTGCCAGCAGTGCTGGACAGGGGAATCAGCCCCAGCATTTT.

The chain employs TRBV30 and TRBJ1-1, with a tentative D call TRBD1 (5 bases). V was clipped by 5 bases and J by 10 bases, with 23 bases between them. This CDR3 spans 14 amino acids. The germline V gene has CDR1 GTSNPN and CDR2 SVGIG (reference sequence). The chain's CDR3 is CAWSVGTSSGVAFF. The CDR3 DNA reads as TGTGCCTGGTCGGTCGGGACTTCCTCTGGTGTAGCTTTCTTT.

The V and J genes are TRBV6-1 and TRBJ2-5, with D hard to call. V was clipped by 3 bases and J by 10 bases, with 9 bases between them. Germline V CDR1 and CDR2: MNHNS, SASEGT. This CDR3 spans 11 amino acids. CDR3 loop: CASSEMTLQYF. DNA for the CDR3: TGTGCCAGCAGTGAGATGACTCTCCAGTACTTC.

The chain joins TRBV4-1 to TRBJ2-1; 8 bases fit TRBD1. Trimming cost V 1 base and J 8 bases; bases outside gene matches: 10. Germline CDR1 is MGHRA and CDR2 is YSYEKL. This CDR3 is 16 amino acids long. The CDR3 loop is CASSQASGQGAYEQFF. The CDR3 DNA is TGCGCCAGCAGCCAAGCGTCAGGCCAGGGGGCCTATGAGCAGTTCTTC.

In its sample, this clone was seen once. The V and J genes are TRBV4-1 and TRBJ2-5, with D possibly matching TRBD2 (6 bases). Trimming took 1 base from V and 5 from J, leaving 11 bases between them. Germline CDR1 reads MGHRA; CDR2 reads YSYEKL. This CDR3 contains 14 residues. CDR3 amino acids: CASSQAPGRETQYF. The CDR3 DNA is TGCGCCAGCAGCCAAGCCCCAGGGAGGGAGACCCAGTACTTC.

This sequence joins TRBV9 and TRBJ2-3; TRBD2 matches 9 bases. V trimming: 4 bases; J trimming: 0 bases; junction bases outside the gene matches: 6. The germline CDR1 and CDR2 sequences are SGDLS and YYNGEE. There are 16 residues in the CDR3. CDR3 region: CASSYGTSSSTDTQYF. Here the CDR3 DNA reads TGTGCCAGCAGCTACGGGACTAGCTCTAGCACAGATACGCAGTATTTT.

The CDR3 loop reads CASSWDSSYEQYF. The CDR3 DNA is TGTGCCAGTAGTTGGGACAGCTCCTACGAGCAGTACTTC. This chain links TRBV19 with TRBJ2-7; TRBD1 aligns across 7 bases. This CDR3 is 13 amino acids long. Germline lookup yields CDR1 LNHDA and CDR2 SQIVND (reference sequence). Trimming took 5 bases from V and 0 from J; bases not matched to a gene: 1.

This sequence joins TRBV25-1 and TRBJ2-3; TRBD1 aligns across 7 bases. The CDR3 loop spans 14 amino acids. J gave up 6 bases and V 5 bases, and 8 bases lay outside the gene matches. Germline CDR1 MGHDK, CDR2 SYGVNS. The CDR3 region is CASSTGQAEDTQYF. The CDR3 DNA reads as TGTGCCAGCAGTACCGGACAGGCGGAGGATACGCAGTATTTT.

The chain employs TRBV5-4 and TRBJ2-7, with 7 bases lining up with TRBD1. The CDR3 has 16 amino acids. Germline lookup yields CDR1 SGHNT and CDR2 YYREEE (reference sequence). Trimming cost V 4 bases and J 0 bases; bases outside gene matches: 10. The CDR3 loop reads CASSPRTGSVSYEQYF. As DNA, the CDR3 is TGTGCCAGCAGCCCGCGGACAGGCAGCGTCTCCTACGAGCAGTACTTC.

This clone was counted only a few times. CDR3 protein: CDIFPRQGANYEQYF. The CDR3 coding sequence is TGTGACATTTTTCCGAGGCAGGGGGCTAATTACGAGCAGTACTTC. The chain is built from TRBV6-7 and TRBJ2-7, with TRBD1 matching 8 bases. TRBV6-7 is recorded as an ORF, its role being uncertain. The CDR3 contains 15 residues.

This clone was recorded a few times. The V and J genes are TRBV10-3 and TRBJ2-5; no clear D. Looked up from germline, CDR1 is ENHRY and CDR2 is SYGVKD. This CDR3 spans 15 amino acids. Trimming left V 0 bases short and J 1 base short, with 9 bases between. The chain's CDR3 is CAISESRASQETQYF. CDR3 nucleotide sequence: TGTGCCATCAGTGAGTCAAGAGCAAGCCAAGAGACCCAGTACTTC.

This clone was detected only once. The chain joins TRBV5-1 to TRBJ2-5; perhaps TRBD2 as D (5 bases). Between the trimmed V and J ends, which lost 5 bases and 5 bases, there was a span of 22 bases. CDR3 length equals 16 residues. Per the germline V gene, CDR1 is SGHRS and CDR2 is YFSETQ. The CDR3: CASSRGIGRPGETQYF. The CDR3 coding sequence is TGCGCCAGCAGTAGAGGGATAGGGCGGCCTGGGGAGACCCAGTACTTC. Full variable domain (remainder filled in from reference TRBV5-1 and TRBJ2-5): KAGVTQTPRYLIKTRGQQVTLSCSPISGHRSVSWYQQTPGQGLQFLFEYFSETQRNKGNFPGRFSGRQFSNSRSEMNVSTLELGDSALYLCASSRGIGRPGETQYFGPGTRLLVL.

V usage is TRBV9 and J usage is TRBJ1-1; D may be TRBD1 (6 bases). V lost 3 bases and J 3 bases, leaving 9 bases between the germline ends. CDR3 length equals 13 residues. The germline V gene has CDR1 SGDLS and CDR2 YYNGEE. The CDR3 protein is CASSERGYTEAFF. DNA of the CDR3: TGTGCCAGCAGCGAAAGGGGGTACACTGAAGCTTTCTTT.

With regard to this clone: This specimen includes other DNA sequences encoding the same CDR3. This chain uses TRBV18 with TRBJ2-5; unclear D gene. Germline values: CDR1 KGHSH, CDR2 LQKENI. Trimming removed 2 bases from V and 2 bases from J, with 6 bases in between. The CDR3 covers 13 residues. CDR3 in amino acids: CASSPNSQETQYF. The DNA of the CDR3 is TGTGCCAGCTCACCAAACAGTCAAGAGACCCAGTACTTC.

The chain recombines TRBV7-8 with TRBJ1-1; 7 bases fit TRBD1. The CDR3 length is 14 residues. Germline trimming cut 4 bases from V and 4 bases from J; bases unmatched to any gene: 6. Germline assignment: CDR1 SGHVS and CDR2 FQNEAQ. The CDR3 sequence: CASSYDSGGTEAFF. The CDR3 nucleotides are TGTGCCAGCAGCTACGATTCAGGGGGCACTGAAGCTTTCTTT.